A single sample is the source of the 9 T cell receptor beta chains below, sequenced in a study of T-cell reconstitution after alpha-beta-depleted transplantation in children. A library of TCRbeta sequences, prepared with unique molecular identifiers, was generated. TCRdb processed the PCR reads anew with MiXCR; each CDR3 protein has one entry. Among more than 150,000 distinct CDR3 sequences, about 14% were seen once, and the ten largest hold approximately 13%. Sequences were derived from PBMCs from the stem cell graft donor, sampled from the stem cell graft. Receptor source: a human donor who donated a stem cell graft to a child with acute lymphoblastic leukemia.

The sample holds a few counts of this clonotype. The chain recombines TRBV27 with TRBJ2-1, with TRBD1 matching over 7 bases. J lost 1 base, V lost 8 bases, and 11 bases had no gene match. Germline CDR1 is MNHEY and CDR2 is SMNVEV (reference sequence). The CDR3 totals 16 residues. The CDR3 is CASCSTRQGSYNEQFF. In nucleotides, the CDR3 is TGTGCCAGCTGTTCCACTCGACAGGGATCCTACAATGAGCAGTTCTTC.

This clonotype was recorded many times. V and J are TRBV12-3 or TRBV12-4 and TRBJ1-1; D gene ambiguous. V was shortened by 7 bases and J by 6 bases, with 18 bases between the two germline ends. CDR3 size: 14 residues. CDR3 bases: TGTGCCAGCACCCCTTTGCGGGTAGACGCTGAAGCTTTCTTT. Encoded protein: CASTPLRVDAEAFF.

Ten or more counts support this clonotype. The gene calls are TRBV3-1 and TRBJ2-7, with D perhaps TRBD1 or TRBD2 (5 bases each). The CDR3 is 14 amino acids. CDR1 and CDR2 from the germline V gene are LGHDT and YNNKEL (reference sequence). The ends were cut back, 3 bases at V and 2 bases at J, with 11 bases in the middle. CDR3 in amino acids: CASSQAGTPYEQYF. DNA for the CDR3: TGTGCCAGCAGCCAGGCTGGGACGCCCTACGAGCAGTACTTC.

This clonotype was seen many times. CDR3 in amino acids: CASSLAHGSTDTQYF. CDR3 nucleotide sequence: TGTGCCAGCAGCTTAGCGCACGGTTCGACAGATACGCAGTATTTT. The gene calls are TRBV7-9 and TRBJ2-3; no definite D call. V was cut by 0 bases and J by 3 bases, with 10 bases left in between. Germline V lookup: CDR1 SEHNR, CDR2 FQNEAQ (reference sequence). The CDR3 has 15 amino acids.

This clonotype was recorded at least ten times. The gene calls are TRBV2 and TRBJ2-2; D gene unclear. Trimming stripped 5 bases from V and 4 bases from J, with 8 bases between. There are 13 residues in the CDR3. Germline V lookup: CDR1 SNHLY, CDR2 FYNNEI. The CDR3 DNA follows: TGTGCCAGCAGTCGTTCGGTCACCGGGGAGCTGTTTTTT. It is translated as CASSRSVTGELFF.

This clonotype was observed a handful of times. The rearrangement uses TRBV18 and TRBJ1-2; D might be TRBD1 (6 bases). V lost 6 bases and J lost 5, with 16 bases in between. Per germline, CDR1 KGHSH and CDR2 LQKENI. This CDR3 has 14 amino acids. CDR3 sequence: CASSPNRAGYGYTF. CDR3 bases: TGTGCCAGCTCCCCCAACAGGGCCGGATATGGCTACACCTTC.

Concerning this clonotype: A much larger clone sits a single nucleotide away, making a read error possible. The rearrangement joins TRBV12-3 or TRBV12-4 to TRBJ2-2; maybe TRBD2 (5 bases). CDR3 length: 19 residues. V was trimmed by 10 bases and J by 10 bases, leaving 37 bases between them. The DNA of the CDR3 is TGTGCCATCAGACGCTCCCTCACCCCTCTTCGTCGACACCGGGAGGAGCTGTTTTTT. It codes for CAIRRSLTPLRRHREELFF.

This clonotype showed up just a few times. The DNA for the CDR3 is TGCAGTGCCCGAGCGGGAGCCAACTACAATGAGCAGTTCTTC. Its translation: CSARAGANYNEQFF. The rearrangement joins TRBV20-1 to TRBJ2-1, with 8 bases that match TRBD2. V gave up 6 bases and J gave up 3 bases; unmatched junction bases: 7. Germline CDR1 is DFQATT and CDR2 is SNEGSKA (reference sequence). The CDR3 has 14 residues.

This clonotype was seen at least ten times. V gene TRBV10-3 combines with J gene TRBJ2-5, with D perhaps matching TRBD2 (6 bases). Germline CDR1 reads ENHRY; CDR2 reads SYGVKD. V was pared by 7 bases and J by 2 bases, with 11 bases between. The CDR3 loop spans 13 amino acids. The chain's CDR3 is CAIKSGGQETQYF. The CDR3, as DNA: TGTGCCATCAAGTCCGGGGGACAAGAGACCCAGTACTTC.